The 15 T cell receptor beta chains below all came from one sample that was sequenced in a study of T cell repertoires in ileal Crohn's disease. TCRdb keeps only in-frame clones here, not all; method: immunoSEQ multiplex PCR. Among 13,000 to 15,000 clones listed, around two thirds were seen once. The source material was ileal tissue. The receptors here all came from an adult with Crohn's disease.

The CDR3 protein is CASSFNRGPNEKLFF. The CDR3 DNA reads TGTGCCAGCAGCTTTAACAGGGGACCTAATGAAAAACTGTTTTTT. The J gene is TRBJ1-4, the V gene TRBV7-2, with 7 bases identical to TRBD1. The CDR3 is 15 amino acids. Germline loops: CDR1 SGHTA, CDR2 FQGNSA. The V and J ends lost 3 bases and 3 bases, in that order; junction bases with no gene match: 4.

CDR3: CASSSQGRDNYGYTF. The CDR3 bases are TGTGCCAGCAGTTCCCAGGGTCGAGATAACTATGGCTACACCTTC. The chain employs TRBV6-1 and TRBJ1-2, with D possibly TRBD1 on 5 matching bases. V was clipped by 5 bases and J by 1 base, with 14 bases between them. The length of the CDR3 is 15 residues. Per germline, CDR1 MNHNS and CDR2 SASEGT.

J is TRBJ2-3 and V is TRBV11-2, with TRBD2 matching 10 bases. The CDR3 is 17 amino acids. V shed 3 bases and J 0 bases; nucleotides not matched to a gene: 6. CDR1 is SGHAT and CDR2 is FQNNGV in the germline V gene. Written as DNA, the CDR3 is TGTGCCAGCAGCTTGACCTATAGCGGGGGGAGCACAGATACGCAGTATTTT. It is translated as CASSLTYSGGSTDTQYF. Full variable domain (remainder filled in from reference TRBV11-2 and TRBJ2-3): EAGVAQSPRYKIIEKRQSVAFWCNPISGHATLYWYQQILGQGPKLLIQFQNNGVVDDSQLPKDRFSAERLKGVDSTLKIQPAKLEDSAVYLCASSLTYSGGSTDTQYFGPGTRLTVL.

V gene TRBV18 combines with J gene TRBJ1-5; 8 nucleotides align to TRBD1. The germline V gene encodes CDR1 KGHSH and CDR2 LQKENI. Trimming at V came to 5 bases and at J to 11 bases, leaving 14 bases not matched to a gene. The CDR3 sequence is 15 residues long. The chain's CDR3 is CASSDLGQEYLSQHF. CDR3 DNA sequence: TGTGCCAGCTCAGATCTGGGACAGGAGTACTTGTCCCAGCATTTT.

The rearrangement links TRBV28 to TRBJ1-6; no definite D call. V was trimmed by 3 bases and J by 6 bases, leaving 9 bases between them. Germline V lookup: CDR1 MDHEN, CDR2 SYDVKM. The CDR3 is 14 amino acids. CDR3 residues: CASSLAGLNSPLHF. CDR3 DNA sequence: TGTGCCAGCAGTTTGGCAGGACTTAATTCACCCCTCCACTTT. The full variable domain, with the rest looked up from reference TRBV28 and TRBJ1-6, is DVKVTQSSRYLVKRTGEKVFLECVQDMDHENMFWYRQDPGLGLRLIYFSYDVKMKEKGDIPEGYSVSREKKERFSLILESASTNQTSMYLCASSLAGLNSPLHFGNGTRLTVT.

V is TRBV4-2 and J is TRBJ2-7; a possible D gene is TRBD2 (6 bases). V was cut by 2 bases and J by 7 bases, with 12 bases left in between. The CDR3 runs 13 residues. Germline assignment: CDR1 LGHNA and CDR2 YNFKEQ. The CDR3 is CASSQSSGWEQYF. In nucleotides, the CDR3 is TGTGCCAGCAGCCAATCAAGCGGGTGGGAGCAGTACTTC.

The chain recombines TRBV6-1 with TRBJ1-5; D gene uncertain. V lost 4 bases, J lost 3 bases, and 13 bases lay in between. Germline lookup yields CDR1 MNHNS and CDR2 SASEGT. This CDR3 has 15 residues. CDR3 in DNA: TGTGCCAGCAGTGGAGGGAGTTCCTACAATCAGCCCCAGCATTTT. This sequence encodes CASSGGSSYNQPQHF.

The J gene is TRBJ2-7, the V gene TRBV7-9, with D uncertain. The germline gives CDR1 SEHNR, CDR2 FQNEAQ (reference sequence). The CDR3 has 14 amino acids. The V gene lost 5 bases and the J gene lost 0 bases, with 11 bases spanning the gap. The CDR3 loop reads CASSPGTNSYEQYF. As DNA, the CDR3 is TGTGCCAGCAGCCCCGGCACAAACTCCTACGAGCAGTACTTC.

The rearrangement links TRBV10-3 to TRBJ2-3, with TRBD1 as a possible D gene (5 bases). The V and J ends lost 7 bases and 5 bases respectively, with 16 bases between them. CDR1 ENHRY and CDR2 SYGVKD come from the germline V gene. CDR3 length: 14 residues. The CDR3 DNA is TGTGCCATCAAGTCAGATCAGGGTGAAGATACGCAGTATTTT. Residues: CAIKSDQGEDTQYF.

V is TRBV5-5 and J is TRBJ1-2, with D possibly TRBD1 on 5 matching bases. The CDR3 covers 13 residues. Germline V lookup: CDR1 SGHKS, CDR2 YYEKEE (reference sequence). With 4 bases removed from V and 7 bases from J, the gap between germline ends came to 14 bases. CDR3 amino acids: CASSQDIQTGYTF. The CDR3 DNA reads TGTGCCAGCAGCCAGGACATACAAACTGGCTACACCTTC.

This clone was observed a few times. In the same sample, other DNA sequences code for this CDR3. The rearrangement links TRBV30 to TRBJ2-7; 7 nucleotides match TRBD2. CDR3 length: 14 residues. The V gene's germline CDR1 is GTSNPN and CDR2 SVGIG (reference sequence). The junction had 7 bases not matched to a gene; V was cut back by 2 bases and J by 3 bases. CDR3 DNA: TGTGCCTGGAGTCCAGGGACTACGGGCTACGAGCAGTACTTC. Protein product: CAWSPGTTGYEQYF.

The genes are TRBV19 and TRBJ1-2; D is uncertain. V lost 3 bases to trimming and J lost 4 bases, with 9 bases between them. CDR3 length: 13 amino acids. Per germline, CDR1 LNHDA and CDR2 SQIVND (reference sequence). The CDR3 nucleotides are TGTGCCAGTAGTATTGCGTATAGCTATGGCTACACCTTC. It is translated as CASSIAYSYGYTF. The full variable domain, with the rest looked up from reference TRBV19 and TRBJ1-2, is DGGITQSPKYLFRKEGQNVTLSCEQNLNHDAMYWYRQDPGQGLRLIYYSQIVNDFQKGDIAEGYSVSREKKESFPLTVTSAQKNPTAFYLCASSIAYSYGYTFGSGTRLTVV.

The chain has TRBV19 and TRBJ1-1, with D possibly matching TRBD1 (6 bases). Trimming pared 7 bases from V and 5 bases from J, leaving 17 bases between. The CDR3 has 14 residues. The germline CDR1 and CDR2 sequences are LNHDA and SQIVND (reference sequence). CDR3 sequence reads: CASNIRGGDTEAFF. The CDR3 DNA is TGTGCCAGTAATATTAGGGGGGGGGATACTGAAGCTTTCTTT.

This clone was found once. The chain recombines TRBV7-3 with TRBJ2-1; D possibly corresponds to TRBD2 (6 bases). Trimming stripped 1 base from V and 5 bases from J, with 21 bases between. Germline V gene lookup returns CDR1 SGHTA and CDR2 FQGTGA. The length of the CDR3 is 18 residues. DNA for the CDR3: TGTGCCAGCAGCTTAAAAATTGCGGGGTCAAAGGGCGACAATGAGCAGTTCTTC. Protein product: CASSLKIAGSKGDNEQFF.

The chain joins TRBV6-5 to TRBJ2-7; 8 bases line up with TRBD1. V shed 6 bases and J 6 bases; nucleotides not matched to a gene: 7. The V gene's germline CDR1 is MNHEY and CDR2 SVGAGI. CDR3 size: 13 residues. Here the CDR3 reads CASRKGTGIEQYF. The CDR3 DNA follows: TGTGCCAGCAGGAAAGGGACAGGTATCGAGCAGTACTTC.